The 5 T cell receptor beta chains in this list originate from one sample, sequenced in a study of blood T cell repertoires in COVID-19. Profiling relied on immunoSEQ multiplex PCR, and the TCRdb table lists in-frame clones only, not all of them. The sample records 60,000 to 80,000 clones, around 80% being singletons. Sequences were obtained from peripheral blood. The receptors derive from a man aged 45 to 65 with COVID-19, enrolled during active disease.

The V and J genes are TRBV27 and TRBJ1-4; 8 nucleotides match TRBD1. CDR1 is MNHEY and CDR2 is SMNVEV in the germline V gene (reference sequence). The V segment lost 4 bases and the J segment 6 bases; nucleotides outside the gene matches: 7. This CDR3 region has 15 residues. In nucleotides, the CDR3 is TGTGCCAGCAGTTCCACGCCAGGGGGCTATGAAAAACTGTTTTTT. Amino acid sequence: CASSSTPGGYEKLFF.

CDR3 sequence reads: CSASTGNTEAFF. CDR3 nucleotide sequence: TGCAGCGCATCGACAGGGAACACTGAAGCTTTCTTT. The V call is TRBV29-1, the J call TRBJ1-1; D might be TRBD1 (6 bases). Germline lookup yields CDR1 SQVTM and CDR2 ANQGSEA. Trimming pared 7 bases from V and 1 base from J, leaving 10 bases between. The CDR3 is 12 amino acids.

V is TRBV15 and J is TRBJ2-7; TRBD1 is a possible D gene (5 bases). V was trimmed by 1 base and J by 4 bases, leaving 11 bases between them. Germline CDR1 and CDR2: LNHNV and YYDKDF (reference sequence). This CDR3 contains 14 residues. The CDR3 nucleotides are TGTGCCACCAGCAGAGGGCAGGGTGTATACGAGCAGTACTTC. Amino acid sequence: CATSRGQGVYEQYF.

This clone showed up just once. The V and J genes are TRBV6-5 and TRBJ2-7, with D perhaps TRBD1 (5 bases). The germline V gene has CDR1 MNHEY and CDR2 SVGAGI. The CDR3 runs 14 residues. The germline V and J ends were trimmed by 5 bases and 2 bases, with 13 bases remaining between them. This chain's CDR3 is CASSNQDSPYEQYF. The CDR3 DNA follows: TGTGCCAGCAGTAACCAAGACAGCCCCTACGAGCAGTACTTC.

This clone was detected only once. CDR3 DNA sequence: TGTGCCAGCAGCTTAGCGGGAGGGTTCACCGGGGAGCTGTTTTTT. Residues: CASSLAGGFTGELFF. V and J are TRBV11-2 and TRBJ2-2, with TRBD2 identical over 8 bases. Trimming cost V 1 base and J 4 bases; bases outside gene matches: 2. Germline loops: CDR1 SGHAT, CDR2 FQNNGV. The CDR3 contains 15 residues. The full variable domain, its missing parts supplied by reference TRBV11-2 and TRBJ2-2, is EAGVAQSPRYKIIEKRQSVAFWCNPISGHATLYWYQQILGQGPKLLIQFQNNGVVDDSQLPKDRFSAERLKGVDSTLKIQPAKLEDSAVYLCASSLAGGFTGELFFGEGSRLTVL.